The rows below give T cell receptor beta chains drawn from one sample of a study of blood T cell repertoires in COVID-19. Some clones are missing from TCRdb's copy, which holds only in-frame ones; the method was immunoSEQ multiplex PCR. This sample yields roughly 290,000 clones, of which roughly 80% are seen a single time; about 15% belongs to the top ten. Sequencing was carried out using peripheral blood. The receptors here all came from a person between 65 and 79 years old with COVID-19, enrolled during active disease. Both conserved end residues are part of each CDR3. D genes are given only for firm matches. Not all rows give a size; the values are once, few, many and, for expanded clones, a class.

clone size	V gene	D gene	CDR3 length	J gene	CDR3 protein	CDR3 DNA
few	TRBV13	-	11	TRBJ2-7	CASSLNSEQYF	TGTGCCAGCAGCTTGAACTCGGAGCAGTACTTC
-	TRBV19	-	14	TRBJ1-4	CASRGGTINEKLFF	TGTGCCAGTAGAGGAGGGACTATTAATGAAAAACTGTTTTTT
-	TRBV2	TRBD1	13	TRBJ1-1	CASSVGQGGRAFF	TGTGCCAGCAGTGTGGGACAGGGAGGACGAGCTTTCTTT
-	TRBV6-2/TRBV6-3	TRBD1	14	TRBJ1-3	CASSRTGTGNTIYF	TGTGCCAGCAGTCGGACAGGGACTGGAAACACCATATATTTT
-	TRBV2	TRBD2	15	TRBJ2-3	CASTLAGALGDTQYF	TGTGCCAGTACCCTAGCGGGAGCCCTGGGAGATACGCAGTATTTT
-	TRBV7-2	-	16	TRBJ2-5	CASSLGRKGRAETQYF	TGTGCCAGCAGCTTGGGGAGGAAGGGCCGAGCCGAGACCCAGTACTTC
-	TRBV13	-	15	TRBJ2-7	CASSFTGHADFEQYF	TGTGCCAGCAGCTTTACGGGACATGCGGATTTCGAGCAGTACTTC
-	TRBV7-2	TRBD1	16	TRBJ2-3	CASSRRTGVNTDTQYF	TGTGCCAGCAGTCGGAGGACAGGGGTTAACACAGATACGCAGTATTTT
-	TRBV29-1	-	14	TRBJ2-7	CSVAGTLRAYEQYF	TGCAGCGTCGCAGGGACACTAAGAGCCTACGAGCAGTACTTC
few	TRBV14	TRBD1	13	TRBJ2-7	CASSSYRGYEQYF	TGTGCCAGCAGCTCGTACAGGGGCTACGAGCAGTACTTC
-	TRBV7-9	-	14	TRBJ2-5	CASSLQRYQETQYF	TGTGCCAGCAGCCTTCAGAGGTACCAAGAGACCCAGTACTTC
-	TRBV28	-	15	TRBJ1-2	CASSLGFGRVYGYTF	TGTGCCAGCAGTTTGGGGTTTGGCAGGGTGTATGGCTACACCTTC
-	TRBV2	-	11	TRBJ2-5	CASSGQPAQYF	TGTGCCAGCAGTGGACAGCCGGCCCAGTACTTC
-	TRBV6-1	TRBD1	17	TRBJ2-1	CASSESIRQGANNEQFF	TGTGCCAGCAGTGAATCGATACGGCAGGGGGCCAACAATGAGCAGTTCTTC
-	TRBV7-7	TRBD2	15	TRBJ2-1	CASSLRSGGNNEQFF	TGTGCCAGCAGCTTAAGGAGCGGGGGAAACAATGAGCAGTTCTTC
-	TRBV24-1	-	13	TRBJ1-1	CATSDPGNTEAFF	TGTGCCACCAGTGATCCGGGTAACACTGAAGCTTTCTTT
-	TRBV6-5	-	13	TRBJ1-3	CASRYASGNTIYF	TGTGCCAGCAGATATGCGTCTGGAAACACCATATATTTT
few	TRBV7-9	-	14	TRBJ1-3	CASSRVDSGNTIYF	TGTGCCAGCAGCCGTGTCGACAGTGGAAACACCATATATTTT
-	TRBV5-6	TRBD2	14	TRBJ2-3	CASSFSGGADTQYF	TGTGCCAGCAGCTTTAGCGGGGGTGCAGATACGCAGTATTTT
once	TRBV7-2	TRBD1	15	TRBJ1-5	CASSPRTGANQPQHF	TGTGCCAGCAGCCCACGGACAGGAGCTAATCAGCCCCAGCATTTT
-	TRBV6-5	-	12	TRBJ1-4	CASSHREGKLFF	TGTGCCAGCAGTCACCGAGAGGGAAAACTGTTTTTT
-	TRBV5-1	-	16	TRBJ1-3	CASSPIPGSPGNTIYF	TGCGCCAGCAGCCCCATCCCGGGATCTCCTGGAAACACCATATATTTT
-	TRBV19	-	11	TRBJ1-5	CASSPPPAQHF	TGTGCCAGTAGTCCCCCCCCGGCCCAGCATTTT
-	TRBV18	TRBD1	14	TRBJ1-6	CASSPDRVGTPLHF	TGTGCCAGCTCACCGGACAGGGTAGGAACACCCCTCCACTTT
-	TRBV9	-	14	TRBJ1-2	CASSVESGSYGYTF	TGTGCCAGCAGCGTAGAGTCAGGAAGCTATGGCTACACCTTC
once	TRBV24-1	-	11	TRBJ2-1	CATTWANEQFF	TGTGCCACCACCTGGGCGAATGAGCAGTTCTTC
-	TRBV6-6	-	15	TRBJ1-4	CASMGRGRRDVKLFF	TGTGCCAGCATGGGGAGGGGGAGGAGGGATGTAAAACTGTTTTTT
-	TRBV7-6	-	15	TRBJ1-6	CASSLESSYNSPLHF	TGTGCCAGCAGCTTAGAGAGCTCCTATAATTCACCCCTCCACTTT
-	TRBV7-9	TRBD2	14	TRBJ2-1	CASSLILANNEQFF	TGTGCCAGCAGCTTAATACTAGCGAACAATGAGCAGTTCTTC
-	TRBV9	TRBD2	15	TRBJ2-3	CASSVLAGGADTQYF	TGTGCCAGCAGCGTTTTAGCGGGGGGGGCAGATACGCAGTATTTT
-	TRBV6-6	TRBD1	14	TRBJ1-6	CASREDRVNSPLHF	TGTGCCAGCAGGGAGGACAGGGTCAATTCACCCCTCCACTTT
-	TRBV2	TRBD1	13	TRBJ1-2	CASRKGQAYGYTF	TGTGCCAGCAGGAAGGGACAGGCCTATGGCTACACCTTC
-	TRBV10-3	-	13	TRBJ2-5	CAISEGLQETQYF	TGTGCCATCAGTGAGGGCCTCCAAGAGACCCAGTACTTC
-	TRBV19	-	16	TRBJ2-7	CASSSMRVIHSYEQYF	TGTGCCAGTAGTAGTATGAGGGTCATCCATTCGTACGAGCAGTACTTC
few	TRBV7-8	-	15	TRBJ2-3	CASNREGATVDTQYF	TGTGCCAGCAACAGGGAAGGGGCCACAGTAGATACGCAGTATTTT
-	TRBV6-6	-	16	TRBJ1-2	CASSYVKTGSNYGYTF	TGTGCCAGCAGTTATGTTAAGACAGGAAGTAACTATGGCTACACCTTC
-	TRBV6-5	TRBD2	13	TRBJ2-5	CASSGGAQETQYF	TGTGCCAGCAGCGGGGGGGCCCAAGAGACCCAGTACTTC
-	TRBV6-5	-	13	TRBJ2-7	CASSMDRDYEQYF	TGTGCCAGCAGTATGGACAGAGACTACGAGCAGTACTTC
-	TRBV18	-	13	TRBJ2-7	CASSPLSSYEQYF	TGTGCCAGCTCACCACTCAGCTCCTACGAGCAGTACTTC
-	TRBV19	TRBD1	14	TRBJ1-2	CASTTQGPGGGYTF	TGTGCCAGTACCACACAGGGGCCCGGCGGTGGCTACACCTTC
-	TRBV7-9	TRBD2	16	TRBJ2-1	CASRPIGLADYNEQFF	TGTGCCAGCAGACCAATAGGACTAGCGGACTACAATGAGCAGTTCTTC
once	TRBV29-1	TRBD2	16	TRBJ2-7	CSVDGLGSSGRYEQYF	TGCAGCGTTGACGGGTTGGGGAGTAGCGGGAGATACGAGCAGTACTTC
-	TRBV24-1	-	12	TRBJ1-2	CATSDSYYGYTF	TGTGCCACCAGTGACAGTTACTATGGCTACACCTTC
-	TRBV27	TRBD2	17	TRBJ2-7	CASSSGGIGREGHEQYF	TGTGCCAGCAGTTCCGGGGGGATTGGGAGGGAGGGCCACGAGCAGTACTTC
-	TRBV29-1	TRBD2	13	TRBJ2-7	CSVRLAAAGEQYF	TGCAGCGTCCGTCTAGCGGCGGCGGGGGAGCAGTACTTC
-	TRBV6-5	-	14	TRBJ2-2	CASSSIQNTGELFF	TGTGCCAGCAGTTCAATTCAGAACACCGGGGAGCTGTTTTTT
-	TRBV7-9	-	16	TRBJ1-4	CASSLARQATNEKLFF	TGTGCCAGCAGCTTAGCGCGACAGGCAACTAATGAAAAACTGTTTTTT
few	TRBV14	-	14	TRBJ1-3	CASRKQGSGNTIYF	TGTGCCAGCAGGAAACAGGGTTCTGGAAACACCATATATTTT
-	TRBV11-3	TRBD1	17	TRBJ1-5	CASSFSWGQGENQPQHF	TGTGCCAGCAGCTTTAGCTGGGGACAGGGAGAGAATCAGCCCCAGCATTTT
-	TRBV19	TRBD1	15	TRBJ1-5	CASSIAGTGNQPQHF	TGTGCCAGTAGTATAGCCGGGACAGGGAATCAGCCCCAGCATTTT